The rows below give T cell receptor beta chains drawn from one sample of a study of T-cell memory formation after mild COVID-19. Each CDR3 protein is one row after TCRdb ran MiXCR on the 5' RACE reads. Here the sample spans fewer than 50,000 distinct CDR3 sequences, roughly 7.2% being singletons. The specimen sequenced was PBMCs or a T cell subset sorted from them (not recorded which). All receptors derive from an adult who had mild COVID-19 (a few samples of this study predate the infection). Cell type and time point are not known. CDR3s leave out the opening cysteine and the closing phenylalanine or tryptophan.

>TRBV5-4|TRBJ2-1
ASSFRREYNEQF
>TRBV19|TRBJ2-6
ASSPGTGFRSGANVLT
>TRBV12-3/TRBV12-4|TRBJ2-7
ASSSSSRGVPYEQY
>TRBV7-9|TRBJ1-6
ASSLGLVNSPLH
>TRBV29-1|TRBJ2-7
SVARAGYEQY
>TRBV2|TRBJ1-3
ASSESTVSGNTIY
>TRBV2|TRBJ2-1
ASKPGDYNEQF
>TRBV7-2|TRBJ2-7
ASSQLAGGHEQY
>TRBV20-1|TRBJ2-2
SARDPGTGTGELF
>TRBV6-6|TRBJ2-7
ASSPSDGAYEQY
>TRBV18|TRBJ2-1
ASSGLAGNEQF
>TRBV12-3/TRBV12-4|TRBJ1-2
ASRGGGLGLYGYT
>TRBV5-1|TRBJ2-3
ASSLSSITSTDTQY
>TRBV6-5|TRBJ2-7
ASSYRAGGPGIGFYEQY
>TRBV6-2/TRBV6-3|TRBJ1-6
ASRTGSPLH
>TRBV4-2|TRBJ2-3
ASSPRLAVDTQY
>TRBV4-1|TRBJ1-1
ASSRTGLNTEAF
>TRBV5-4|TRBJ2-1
ASSSQGSNEQF
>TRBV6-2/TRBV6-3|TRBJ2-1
ASSATSGGRNEQF
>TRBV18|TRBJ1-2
ASSPPPGIDGYT
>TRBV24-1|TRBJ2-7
ATSGTGEYEQY
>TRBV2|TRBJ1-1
ASSEALQTGNTEAF
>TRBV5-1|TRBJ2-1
ASSSSGSSYNEQF
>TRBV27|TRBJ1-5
ASRPTRGLGQPQH
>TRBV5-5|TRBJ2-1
ASSPEGTAGGEQF
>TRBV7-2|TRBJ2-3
ASSPNSVAGASTDTQY
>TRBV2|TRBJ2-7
ASSRDPGYEQY
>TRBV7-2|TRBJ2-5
ASSLASDETQY
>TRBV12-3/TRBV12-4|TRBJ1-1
ASSFGGRVEAF
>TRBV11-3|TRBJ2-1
ASSLLTSMNEQF
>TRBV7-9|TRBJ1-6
ASSDGNKPYNSPLH
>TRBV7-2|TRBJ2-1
ASSLDRATHNEQF
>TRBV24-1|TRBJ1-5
ATGTGLNQPQH
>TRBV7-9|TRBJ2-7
ASSSGTAFGDEQY
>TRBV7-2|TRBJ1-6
ASSRTYNSPLH
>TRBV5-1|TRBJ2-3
ASSRRTITDTQY
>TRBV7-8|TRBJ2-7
ASSPRDRGYEQY
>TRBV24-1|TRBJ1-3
ATSDGTGSGNTIY
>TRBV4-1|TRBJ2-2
ASSLPHETGELF